Described below is a single TCR beta chain sequence and its context. Its antigen is still unknown. Base qualities are missing; no much larger clone stands one base away. The data were obtained in a study of T-cell memory formation after mild COVID-19 (dated by TCRdb to the early 2020s). A note on the overall study: TCR sequence clusters from the two donors were largely donor specific. In a couple of donors, T-cell clones that expanded and contracted after mild COVID-19 were tracked by sequencing TCRalpha and TCRbeta repertoires over time. Two young, previously healthy adult volunteers, one female and one male, were included in the cohort. Results the study describes overall, beyond this receptor: Balanced CD4/CD8 phenotypes were observed for clones contracting from day 15 to 85, whereas a bias towards CD4+ was observed for a second wave of clones expanding from day 15 to 37. The study included only a couple of mild cases, and larger cohorts that include severe cases with pre-infection samples were judged to be necessary. The second-wave clones that peaked on day 37 were not confirmed to be SARS-CoV-2 specific. Contracting CD4+ clones were found mainly in CM and EM memory subsets, while CD8+ clones were enriched in EMRA. Some responding clones were found in pre-infection memory, which suggests that pre-existing cross-reactive memory T cells took part in the SARS-CoV-2 response.

At the junction V is shortened by 0 bases and J by 0 bases, with 9 bases in between. The CDR3 spans 15 residues, from the cysteine through the phenylalanine. Of the read, only the CDR3 DNA is kept; its 45 bases are in frame from base 1. From the germline V gene (reference sequence), CDR1 is GTSNPN and CDR2 is SVGIG. Ficoll-Paque density gradient centrifugation was used to isolate PBMCs. Sequenced on an Illumina NovaSeq 6000. TCRalpha and TCRbeta cDNA libraries were built by 5'RACE with constant-segment primers, adding sample barcodes and unique molecular identifiers. Trizol reagent was used to extract RNA from every sample. Libraries were amplified in two PCR steps, with a second sample barcode and Illumina TruSeq adapters added in the second step. Sequencing of the libraries was done on an Illumina NovaSeq, producing 2 x 150 bp paired-end reads. Processing in the source paper ran as follows. Reads were demultiplexed and collapsed into UMI-guided consensus sequences with migec v1.2.7. Using mixcr v2.1.11, UMI consensuses were aligned to TRA and TRB V and J templates and then assembled into clonotypes. A clonotype was counted as expanded or contracted only when both edgeR and NoisET called the clonotype significant, with the noise models trained on biological replicates. For edgeR calls, the thresholds were a false discovery rate-adjusted p below 0.01 and a log2 fold-change of 1. As an exploratory analysis of dynamics, max-normalized trajectories of the 1000 most abundant clonotypes were examined by PCA with hierarchical clustering. Separately sequenced CD4+ and CD8+ repertoires were used to assign the CD4 or CD8 phenotype of responding clones. The public reads were reanalyzed by TCRdb: fastp trimming at Q25, MiXCR alignment, in-frame beta chains only. Each CDR3 protein gets just one entry, which takes the most common genes and DNA from the rows behind it. None of the V and J calls come from the authors' own analysis; TCRdb made them. Present in this sample are roughly 320,000 distinct CDR3 sequences, 25% to 30% of which were seen just once. The ten largest make up 13% of the sample.

What was sequenced was PBMCs or a T cell subset sorted from them (not recorded which). The clonotype originates from an adult woman who had mild COVID-19 (a few samples of this study predate the infection). The sample titles of this study are shuffled in the database, so cell type and time point are left out; the donor was told from shared clones. The sequence is built from TRBV30 and TRBJ2-4; TRBD2 is a possible D gene, resting on 5 matching bases. The encoded CDR3 is CAWSVLAGAKNIQYF. The sequence in DNA is TGTGCCTGGAGTGTACTCGCGGGAGCCAAAAACATTCAGTACTTC.